This TCR beta chain was observed in a study of shared clonotypes between healthy human individuals. Authors' data handling: Filtering was not the same, since immunoSEQ gave junction-only sequences without quality scores. Sequenced by immunoSEQ multiplex PCR; TCRdb stores in-frame clones only, minus some. V, J and clone size reflect that table, while D and trimming were determined from the DNA. The data show under 200,000 clones, just under 95% seen once. The CDR3 totals 15 residues. The V and J ends lost 3 bases and 1 base respectively, with 12 bases between them. Germline-derived CDR1 and CDR2 are KGHSH and LQKENI.

The rearrangement links TRBV18 to TRBJ1-1; D ambiguous. The receptor was isolated from a woman aged 25 to 39 in good health. The sequenced material came from naive CD4+ T cells sorted from blood. Described subset: CD45RA+ positively selected. As DNA, the CDR3 is TGTGCCAGCTCACCCGTAGCTGGACGGAACACTGAAGCTTTCTTT. Encoded protein: CASSPVAGRNTEAFF. Complete variable domain (other parts from reference TRBV18 and TRBJ1-1): NAGVMQNPRHLVRRRGQEARLRCSPMKGHSHVYWYRQLPEEGLKFMVYLQKENIIDESGMPKERFSAEFPKEGPSILRIQQVVRGDSAAYFCASSPVAGRNTEAFFGQGTRLTVV.